A single sample is the source of the 5 T cell receptor beta chains below, sequenced in a study of cytomegalovirus exposure and HLA in healthy donors. The PCR made use of 60 Vbeta and 13 Jbeta primers. Method: immunoSEQ multiplex PCR; TCRdb's copy keeps in-frame clones and lacks some. The sample shows about 130,000 clones, 74% of them seen only once. Sequenced material: PBMCs. These receptors originate from a man aged 18 to 35 in good health and CMV-seropositive.

V gene TRBV4-2 combines with J gene TRBJ2-7; unclear D gene. The CDR3 extends over 18 amino acids. Germline CDR1 and CDR2: LGHNA and YNFKEQ. The V end lost 3 bases, the J end lost 1 base, and 22 bases lay between the germline ends. The CDR3 sequence: CASSQVSNQWSTSYEQYF. The CDR3 DNA follows: TGTGCCAGCAGCCAGGTCTCCAATCAATGGTCCACTTCCTACGAGCAGTACTTC.

As concerns this clone: The CDR3 end shows no conserved phenylalanine or tryptophan, and so a read error is likely. The chain couples TRBV7-9 to TRBJ1-4, with a tentative D call TRBD1 (5 bases). Germline lookup yields CDR1 SEHNR and CDR2 FQNEAQ (reference sequence). CDR3 length equals 15 residues. Between the trimmed V and J ends, which lost 5 bases and 7 bases, there was a span of 17 bases. The CDR3 is CASSHGGGRGEKLFV. CDR3 nucleotides: TGTGCCAGCAGCCACGGGGGGGGTAGAGGTGAAAAACTGTTTGTT.

This clone was seen repeatedly, ten times or more. In DNA form, the CDR3 reads TGTGCCAGCAGCTTGTCCGCGGCAGAGGGAGCTTTCTTT. This codes for CASSLSAAEGAFF. The chain uses TRBV5-4 and TRBJ1-1, with no clear D. The CDR3 is made up of 13 amino acids. Looked up from germline, CDR1 is SGHNT and CDR2 is YYREEE (reference sequence). Deletions cut 1 base from V and 10 bases from J, with 14 bases between. Full variable domain (rest looked up from reference TRBV5-4 and TRBJ1-1): ETGVTQSPTHLIKTRGQQVTLRCSSQSGHNTVSWYQQALGQGPQFIFQYYREEENGRGNFPPRFSGLQFPNYSSELNVNALELDDSALYLCASSLSAAEGAFFGQGTRLTVV.

This clone was observed a few times. This chain uses TRBV5-6 with TRBJ1-2; 10 bases fit TRBD1. There are 15 residues in the CDR3. The V gene's germline CDR1 is SGHDT and CDR2 YYEEEE. V lost 6 bases to trimming and J lost 3 bases; unmatched junction nucleotides: 8. CDR3 protein: CASNEGQGLHYGYTF. For the CDR3, the DNA is TGTGCCAGCAACGAGGGACAGGGGTTGCACTATGGCTACACCTTC.

The V gene is TRBV10-2, the J gene TRBJ2-1, with TRBD1 matching over 7 bases. This CDR3 has 14 residues. The junction had 5 bases not matched to a gene; V was cut back by 8 bases and J by 1 base. CDR1 and CDR2 (germline): WSHSY, SAAADI. The CDR3 spells CASQRDRSYNEQFF. CDR3 DNA: TGCGCCAGCCAGAGGGACAGATCCTACAATGAGCAGTTCTTC.